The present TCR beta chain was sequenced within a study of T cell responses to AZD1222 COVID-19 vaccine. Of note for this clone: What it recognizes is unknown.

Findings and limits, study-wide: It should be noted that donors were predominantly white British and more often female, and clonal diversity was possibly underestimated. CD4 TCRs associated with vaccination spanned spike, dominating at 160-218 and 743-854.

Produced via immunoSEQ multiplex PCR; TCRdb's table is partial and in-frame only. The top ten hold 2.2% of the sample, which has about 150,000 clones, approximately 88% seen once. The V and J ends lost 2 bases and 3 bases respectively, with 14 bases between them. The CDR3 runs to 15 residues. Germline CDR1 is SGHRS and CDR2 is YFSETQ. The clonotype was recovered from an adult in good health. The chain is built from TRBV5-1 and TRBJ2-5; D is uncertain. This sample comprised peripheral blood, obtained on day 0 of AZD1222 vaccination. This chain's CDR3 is CASSLGPIYEETQYF. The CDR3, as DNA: TGCGCCAGCAGCTTAGGGCCTATCTACGAAGAGACCCAGTACTTC.